These 9 T cell receptor beta chains share one sample of origin, sequenced in a study of blood T cell repertoires in COVID-19. The assay was immunoSEQ multiplex PCR, and TCRdb's table has in-frame clones only and misses some. This table has over 100,000 clones, approximately 88% appearing once. The sequenced sample consisted of peripheral blood. The receptors were gathered from a woman in her sixties or seventies with acute or convalescent COVID-19.

The V call is TRBV11-2, the J call TRBJ1-2; D perhaps matches TRBD1 (5 bases). Germline-derived CDR1 and CDR2 are SGHAT and FQNNGV. This CDR3 contains 13 residues. Trimming left V 5 bases short and J 4 bases short, with 11 bases between. The CDR3 bases are TGTGCCAGCAGCCCTCAGGGCTCCTATGGCTACACCTTC. Protein: CASSPQGSYGYTF.

V and J are TRBV6-5 and TRBJ2-7; TRBD1 agrees at 7 bases. The CDR3 has 15 residues. CDR1 is MNHEY, CDR2 SVGAGI, per germline. J gave up 4 bases and V 6 bases, and 12 bases lay outside the gene matches. The CDR3 spells CASRGDSETSYEQYF. CDR3 coding DNA: TGTGCCAGCAGGGGGGACAGCGAAACTTCTTACGAGCAGTACTTC.

The CDR3 bases are TGCGCCAGCAGACCTTACTTCGGACTAGCGGGCGTATACAATGAGCAGTTCTTC. It translates to CASRPYFGLAGVYNEQFF. J is TRBJ2-1 and V is TRBV5-1; 11 bases are a match to TRBD2. The germline CDR1 and CDR2 sequences are SGHRS and YFSETQ. V lost 5 bases to trimming and J lost 4 bases; unmatched junction nucleotides: 14. CDR3 length equals 18 residues.

V usage is TRBV7-6 and J usage is TRBJ2-7; 9 bases line up with TRBD1. With 1 base clipped from V and 4 bases from J, the junction kept 5 bases outside the gene matches. CDR3 size: 15 residues. Germline V gene lookup returns CDR1 SGHVS and CDR2 FNYEAQ. The DNA for the CDR3 is TGTGCCAGCAGCTTAGGGGGACAGGGCTCTTACGAGCAGTACTTC. Translation: CASSLGGQGSYEQYF.

Of note for this clone: The sample holds other DNA sequences that translate to the same CDR3. The chain has TRBV9 and TRBJ2-7; 11 nucleotides match TRBD2. With 0 bases clipped from V and 7 bases from J, the junction kept 6 bases outside the gene matches. The CDR3 loop spans 15 amino acids. Germline V lookup: CDR1 SGDLS, CDR2 YYNGEE. The CDR3 sequence is CASSVDIAGGREQYF. CDR3 coding DNA: TGTGCCAGCAGCGTAGATATAGCGGGGGGGCGTGAGCAGTACTTC.

The chain joins TRBV2 to TRBJ1-5, with D maybe TRBD1 (5 bases). The V end was cut by 4 bases, the J end by 6 bases, with 13 bases between. This CDR3 comprises 14 residues. Germline CDR1 is SNHLY and CDR2 is FYNNEI. This CDR3 is CASSASGVGQPQHF. The CDR3 DNA sequence: TGTGCCAGCAGTGCCTCGGGGGTGGGTCAGCCCCAGCATTTT.

This chain joins TRBV2 and TRBJ2-1; D gene ambiguous. CDR1 SNHLY and CDR2 FYNNEI come from the germline V gene. The V gene lost 8 bases and the J gene lost 2 bases, with 10 bases spanning the gap. The CDR3 length is 13 residues. Written as DNA, the CDR3 is TGTGCCAGCTACGAAGGAGCCTACAATGAGCAGTTCTTC. Translated, it gives CASYEGAYNEQFF.

The CDR3 coding sequence is TGTGCCAGCAGCGTGGAGTTTAATGAAAAACTGTTTTTT. This gives the protein CASSVEFNEKLFF. This sequence joins TRBV6-5 and TRBJ1-4; D gene unclear. Looked up from germline, CDR1 is MNHEY and CDR2 is SVGAGI. The CDR3 is 13 amino acids. V was cut by 6 bases and J by 4 bases, with 9 bases left in between.

The CDR3 region has the DNA TGTGCCAGCAGCCAAGATAGAGCGGCCTCAAAGCCAACTGAAGCTTTCTTT. Its protein product is CASSQDRAASKPTEAFF. This sequence joins TRBV4-2 and TRBJ1-1; the D is unclear. V was clipped by 0 bases and J by 5 bases, with 19 bases between them. Looked up from germline, CDR1 is LGHNA and CDR2 is YNFKEQ. The CDR3 has 17 amino acids.